The TCR beta chain under discussion was sequenced for a study of Graves' ophthalmopathy and Graves' hyperthyroidism. The TCR beta CDR3 regions underwent amplification from RNA transcripts. First-round RT-PCR employed HTBI primers, with a second-round multiplex PCR after it. TCRdb called the multiplex PCR reads again in MiXCR, with one record for every CDR3 protein. The sample gives 600,000 to 950,000 distinct CDR3 sequences, roughly 40% of which show up once; around 40% is in the top ten. The CDR3 is made up of 12 amino acids. Trimming left V 6 bases short and J 7 bases short, with 15 bases between. The germline V gene has CDR1 SQVTM and CDR2 ANQGSEA. With regard to this clonotype: This may be a read error: a much more frequent sequence differs by one nucleotide.

The sequence was obtained from an adult man with Graves' ophthalmopathy. This rearrangement joins TRBV29-1 to TRBJ1-1, with D possibly being TRBD1 (5 bases). Sequenced input: peripheral blood. CDR3 sequence (DNA): TGCAGCGTCCGCCTACACAGGATTGAAGCTTTCTTT. It is translated as CSVRLHRIEAFF. Looking up the rest from reference TRBV29-1 and TRBJ1-1 gives the full variable domain: SAVISQKPSRDICQRGTSLTIQCQVDSQVTMMFWYRQQPGQSLTLIATANQGSEATYESGFVIDKFPISRPNLTFSTLTVSNMSPEDSSIYLCSVRLHRIEAFFGQGTRLTVV.